These T cell receptor beta chains were read from a single sample in a study of T cell changes during pregnancy in multiple sclerosis. Clones were read by immunoSEQ multiplex PCR, and TCRdb kept only the in-frame ones, dropping some. Among about 43,000 clones listed, almost 90% were seen once. The input for sequencing was peripheral blood, taken in the second trimester of pregnancy. The receptors were sampled from a female donor in good health, enrolled as a control in a pregnancy study. Both conserved end residues are part of each CDR3. A D gene is named only where the DNA matches it firmly. Size values are once, few and many counts, or a class for expanded clones, and some rows have none.

cdr3_aa: CASRLSSGIYNEQFF
cdr3_nt: TGTGCCAGCAGGTTGTCATCGGGAATTTACAATGAGCAGTTCTTC
v_call: TRBV27
clone_size: -
d_call: -
j_call: TRBJ2-1

cdr3_aa: CASSELLGMADTQYF
cdr3_nt: TGTGCCAGCAGTGAACTTCTCGGGATGGCGGATACGCAGTATTTT
v_call: TRBV2
clone_size: -
d_call: -
j_call: TRBJ2-3

cdr3_aa: CASSTQGLGGYTF
cdr3_nt: TGTGCCAGTAGTACCCAGGGACTCGGGGGCTACACCTTC
v_call: TRBV19
clone_size: -
d_call: -
j_call: TRBJ1-2

cdr3_aa: CASSTTLALFTDTQYF
cdr3_nt: TGTGCCAGCAGCACTACACTAGCGCTTTTCACAGATACGCAGTATTTT
v_call: TRBV9
clone_size: -
d_call: TRBD2
j_call: TRBJ2-3

cdr3_aa: CASSYPGQGINEQYF
cdr3_nt: TGTGCCAGCAGCTACCCGGGACAGGGGATTAACGAGCAGTACTTC
v_call: TRBV7-9
clone_size: -
d_call: TRBD1
j_call: TRBJ2-7

cdr3_aa: CASLRAALAAYNEQFF
cdr3_nt: TGTGCCAGCCTACGTGCGGCCCTAGCGGCCTACAATGAGCAGTTCTTC
v_call: TRBV2
clone_size: -
d_call: TRBD2
j_call: TRBJ2-1

cdr3_aa: CASSLLRDSYNEQFF
cdr3_nt: TGCGCCAGCAGCTTGTTGCGGGACTCCTACAATGAGCAGTTCTTC
v_call: TRBV5-1
clone_size: -
d_call: -
j_call: TRBJ2-1

cdr3_aa: CAWSVQGASNQPQHF
cdr3_nt: TGTGCCTGGAGTGTACAGGGGGCCAGCAATCAGCCCCAGCATTTT
v_call: TRBV30
clone_size: -
d_call: TRBD1
j_call: TRBJ1-5

cdr3_aa: CAISEGPAGEQFF
cdr3_nt: TGTGCCATCAGTGAGGGCCCAGCGGGGGAGCAGTTCTTC
v_call: TRBV10-3
clone_size: -
d_call: TRBD2
j_call: TRBJ2-1

cdr3_aa: CASSQTGTGFGYTF
cdr3_nt: TGTGCCAGCAGCCAGACCGGGACAGGGTTTGGCTACACCTTC
v_call: TRBV7-2
clone_size: -
d_call: TRBD1
j_call: TRBJ1-2

cdr3_aa: CASSPGLQETQYF
cdr3_nt: TGCGCCAGCAGCCCGGGACTCCAAGAGACCCAGTACTTC
v_call: TRBV5-1
clone_size: -
d_call: -
j_call: TRBJ2-5

cdr3_aa: CASSLQGFDTEAFF
cdr3_nt: TGTGCCAGCTCATTACAGGGGTTCGACACTGAAGCTTTCTTT
v_call: TRBV18
clone_size: few
d_call: TRBD1
j_call: TRBJ1-1

cdr3_aa: CAWSLTATNEKLFF
cdr3_nt: TGTGCCTGGAGTTTAACAGCCACTAATGAAAAACTGTTTTTT
v_call: TRBV30
clone_size: -
d_call: -
j_call: TRBJ1-4

cdr3_aa: CASTPPGSNTEAFF
cdr3_nt: TGTGCCAGCACCCCACCGGGTTCTAACACTGAAGCTTTCTTT
v_call: TRBV6-6
clone_size: once
d_call: -
j_call: TRBJ1-1

cdr3_aa: CASSHTQGASGNTIYF
cdr3_nt: TGCGCCAGCAGCCACACCCAGGGGGCCTCTGGAAACACCATATATTTT
v_call: TRBV4-1
clone_size: -
d_call: TRBD1
j_call: TRBJ1-3

cdr3_aa: CATSSHGQGGNQPQHF
cdr3_nt: TGTGCCACCAGCAGCCACGGACAGGGGGGCAATCAGCCCCAGCATTTT
v_call: TRBV15
clone_size: -
d_call: TRBD1
j_call: TRBJ1-5

cdr3_aa: CASTLGRGGLVNEQFF
cdr3_nt: TGTGCCAGCACCCTTGGGCGGGGGGGCCTGGTAAATGAGCAGTTCTTC
v_call: TRBV7-2
clone_size: -
d_call: TRBD2
j_call: TRBJ2-1

cdr3_aa: CASSLQSPGLGTGGYEQYF
cdr3_nt: TGTGCCAGCAGTTTACAAAGTCCGGGGCTGGGGACAGGGGGCTACGAGCAGTACTTC
v_call: TRBV27
clone_size: -
d_call: TRBD1
j_call: TRBJ2-7

cdr3_aa: CASSQSGVVVNTEAFF
cdr3_nt: TGTGCCAGCAGCCAATCCGGAGTAGTAGTGAACACTGAAGCTTTCTTT
v_call: TRBV16
clone_size: -
d_call: -
j_call: TRBJ1-1

cdr3_aa: CASSYRGPTTGELFF
cdr3_nt: TGTGCCAGCAGTTACAGGGGGCCGACCACCGGGGAGCTGTTTTTT
v_call: TRBV7-2
clone_size: once
d_call: TRBD1
j_call: TRBJ2-2

cdr3_aa: CSVEVAGGKEPQHF
cdr3_nt: TGCAGCGTTGAAGTGGCGGGGGGGAAGGAGCCCCAGCATTTT
v_call: TRBV29-1
clone_size: -
d_call: -
j_call: TRBJ1-5

cdr3_aa: CATAPRGDTEAFF
cdr3_nt: TGTGCCACGGCTCCACGAGGAGACACTGAAGCTTTCTTT
v_call: TRBV15
clone_size: -
d_call: -
j_call: TRBJ1-1

cdr3_aa: CASRTGQSSGNTIYF
cdr3_nt: TGTGCCAGCAGAACCGGACAGAGCTCTGGAAACACCATATATTTT
v_call: TRBV6-1
clone_size: -
d_call: -
j_call: TRBJ1-3

cdr3_aa: CASSVPGALNTEAFF
cdr3_nt: TGTGCCAGCAGCGTCCCTGGGGCGTTGAACACTGAAGCTTTCTTT
v_call: TRBV11-3
clone_size: few
d_call: -
j_call: TRBJ1-1